The source of this TCR beta chain is a study of blood T cell repertoires in COVID-19. About the research overall: The United States, Italy and Spain provided the acute and convalescent COVID-19 samples.

Profiling relied on immunoSEQ multiplex PCR, and the TCRdb table lists in-frame clones only, not all of them. The sample has about 130,000 clones; 75% to 90% are singletons. Sequencing was done on a sample of peripheral blood. The TCR sequence derives from a woman of 80 years or more with COVID-19, enrolled during active disease.

This CDR3 is CASSLRQGSETQYF. The CDR3 DNA follows: TGTGCCAGCAGTTTACGGCAGGGGTCAGAGACCCAGTACTTC. This rearrangement joins TRBV28 to TRBJ2-5, with TRBD1 as a possible D gene (6 bases). There are 14 residues in the CDR3. Germline assignment: CDR1 MDHEN and CDR2 SYDVKM. V was trimmed by 2 bases and J by 4 bases, leaving 11 bases between them.